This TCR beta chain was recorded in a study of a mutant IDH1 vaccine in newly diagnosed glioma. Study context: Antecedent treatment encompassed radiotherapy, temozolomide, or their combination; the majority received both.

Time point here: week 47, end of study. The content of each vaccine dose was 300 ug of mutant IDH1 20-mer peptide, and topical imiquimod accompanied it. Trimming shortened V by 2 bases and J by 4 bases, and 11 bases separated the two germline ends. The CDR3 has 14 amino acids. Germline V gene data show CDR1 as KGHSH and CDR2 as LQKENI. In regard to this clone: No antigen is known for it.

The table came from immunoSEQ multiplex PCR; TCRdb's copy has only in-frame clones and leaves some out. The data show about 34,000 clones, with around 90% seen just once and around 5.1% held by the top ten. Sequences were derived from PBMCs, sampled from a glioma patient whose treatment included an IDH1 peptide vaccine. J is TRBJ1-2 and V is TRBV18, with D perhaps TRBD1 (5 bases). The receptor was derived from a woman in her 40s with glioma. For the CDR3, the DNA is TGTGCCAGCTCACCAACAGGAGCGATCTATGGCTACACCTTC. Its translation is CASSPTGAIYGYTF.